This T cell receptor beta chain stems from a study of blood T cell repertoires in COVID-19. This CDR3 has 13 residues. CDR1 and CDR2 (germline): MNHNY, SVGAGI (reference sequence). Germline trimming cut 4 bases from V and 4 bases from J; bases unmatched to any gene: 0. Here immunoSEQ multiplex PCR was the method, and the copy in TCRdb shows in-frame clones only, minus some. Found here are about 250,000 clones, roughly 89% of them singletons; the top ten hold roughly 8.6%. The clonotype was recovered from a man aged 35 to 55 who had recovered from COVID-19. Sequencing was performed on PBMCs or T cells enriched from blood (not recorded which). This sequence joins TRBV6-6 and TRBJ1-3, with 8 bases identical to TRBD1. This chain's CDR3 is CASSSGGGNTIYF. In DNA form, the CDR3 reads TGTGCCAGCAGTTCAGGGGGCGGAAACACCATATATTTT.